Below, 22 T cell receptor beta chains from the same sample are listed, as sequenced in a study of T cell repertoires in cytomegalovirus infection. In TCRdb, the reads were re-called with MiXCR into one record per CDR3 protein. The table lists 700,000 to 850,000 distinct CDR3 sequences, 30% to 35% of them singletons. For these receptors, no antigen is known. The source was cultured CD8+ T cells from PBMCs, collected from culture after CMV antigen stimulation. All receptors come from a human donor in good health (CMV status not recorded). Some clones in this sample may be carry-over from other donors' samples.

J is TRBJ2-3 and V is TRBV19, with 10 bases that match TRBD1. V lost 7 bases, J lost 5 bases, and 6 bases stayed unmatched. Germline values: CDR1 LNHDA, CDR2 SQIVND (reference sequence). The CDR3 runs to 14 residues. CDR3 amino acids: CASTPGQGIDTQYF. CDR3 in DNA: TGTGCCAGTACCCCGGGACAGGGGATAGATACGCAGTATTTT.

This clonotype showed up just a few times. The V gene is TRBV7-2, the J gene TRBJ2-7; D possibly uses TRBD1 or TRBD2 (7 bases each). Trimming removed 5 bases at V and 7 bases at J, with 24 bases between. The CDR3 loop spans 16 amino acids. Germline V CDR1 and CDR2: SGHTA, FQGNSA. This CDR3 is CASSRGTSAQGGEQYV. The CDR3 DNA follows: TGTGCCAGCAGCCGGGGAACTAGCGCCCAGGGGGGAGAGCAGTACGTC.

The chain recombines TRBV27 with TRBJ2-1; TRBD1 is a possible D gene (6 bases). V was cut by 2 bases and J by 7 bases, with 12 bases left in between. CDR3 length: 14 residues. Germline CDR1 and CDR2: MNHEY and SMNVEV (reference sequence). The CDR3 is CASSLPGQMNEQFF. As DNA, the CDR3 is TGTGCCAGCAGTTTACCTGGACAGATGAATGAGCAGTTCTTC.

V is TRBV19 and J is TRBJ2-7; perhaps TRBD2 as D (6 bases). V was clipped by 3 bases and J by 1 base, with 22 bases between them. This CDR3 comprises 18 residues. Germline V gene lookup returns CDR1 LNHDA and CDR2 SQIVND (reference sequence). The CDR3 is CASSMLVDAGWRSYEQYF. The DNA of the CDR3 is TGTGCCAGTAGTATGTTGGTGGACGCGGGATGGAGGTCCTACGAGCAGTACTTC.

This clonotype was seen at least ten times. The chain uses TRBV19 and TRBJ2-5; no firm D call. Germline V gene lookup returns CDR1 LNHDA and CDR2 SQIVND (reference sequence). This CDR3 has 13 amino acids. The ends were cut back, 7 bases at V and 3 bases at J, with 12 bases in the middle. The CDR3 loop is CASTSGGEETQYF. Here the CDR3 DNA reads TGTGCCAGTACCTCCGGTGGGGAAGAGACCCAGTACTTC.

This clonotype was seen a handful of times. For the CDR3, the DNA is TGTGCCAGCAGCACCCCGGACAGGACAGAGACTAACTATGGCTACACCTTC. Translation: CASSTPDRTETNYGYTF. The chain employs TRBV7-8 and TRBJ1-2; 7 bases agree with TRBD1. The V segment lost 5 bases and the J segment 0 bases; nucleotides outside the gene matches: 12. The CDR3 totals 17 residues. Germline CDR1 is SGHVS and CDR2 is FQNEAQ. The complete variable domain, with remaining parts taken from reference TRBV7-8 and TRBJ1-2, reads GAGVSQSPRYKVAKRGQDVALRCDPISGHVSLFWYQQALGQGPEFLTYFQNEAQLDKSGLPSDRFFAERPEGSVSTLKIQRTQQEDSAVYLCASSTPDRTETNYGYTFGSGTRLTVV.

This clonotype has a count of ten or more. V and J are TRBV7-6 and TRBJ2-3; 8 bases are a match to TRBD2. This CDR3 is 16 amino acids long. The V and J ends lost 3 bases and 2 bases, in that order; junction bases with no gene match: 7. Germline V gene sequence: CDR1 SGHVS, CDR2 FNYEAQ. DNA of the CDR3: TGTGCCAGCAGCTTCCCCGCAGCGGGGGACACAGATACGCAGTATTTT. Translated: CASSFPAAGDTDTQYF.

V usage is TRBV6-5 and J usage is TRBJ2-7, with 8 positions matching TRBD1. CDR1 and CDR2 (germline): MNHEY, SVGAGI. This CDR3 spans 13 amino acids. V shed 6 bases, J shed 5 bases, and the junction held 6 bases outside the gene matches. CDR3 nucleotide sequence: TGTGCCAGCAGCTATACAGGGGGGCACGAGCAGTACTTC. Encoded protein: CASSYTGGHEQYF.

This chain links TRBV4-1 with TRBJ2-5; TRBD2 might be the D (5 bases). V shed 1 base and J shed 5 bases, with 11 bases lying between them. The CDR3 runs to 14 residues. Germline lookup yields CDR1 MGHRA and CDR2 YSYEKL. The CDR3 reads CASSQVRGAETQYF. The CDR3 DNA is TGCGCCAGCAGCCAAGTACGGGGTGCGGAGACCCAGTACTTC.

The CDR3 protein is CSVVRPDRGSYEQYF. In nucleotides, the CDR3 is TGCAGCGTTGTGCGACCGGACAGGGGCTCCTACGAGCAGTACTTC. V gene TRBV29-1 combines with J gene TRBJ2-7; 9 bases align to TRBD1. This CDR3 is 15 amino acids long. The J segment lost 0 bases and the V segment lost 4 bases, leaving 7 bases of the junction unmatched. Germline-derived CDR1 and CDR2 are SQVTM and ANQGSEA.

The J gene is TRBJ1-1, the V gene TRBV5-4; D is perhaps TRBD1 (6 bases). Germline loops: CDR1 SGHNT, CDR2 YYREEE (reference sequence). This CDR3 has 15 residues. V lost 5 bases and J lost 0, with 14 bases in between. The CDR3 nucleotides read TGTGCCAGCAGAAAAACAGGGAACATGAACACTGAAGCTTTCTTT. Encoded protein: CASRKTGNMNTEAFF.

This clonotype was found many times. V usage is TRBV4-1 and J usage is TRBJ1-5, with D maybe TRBD1 (6 bases). The CDR3 is made up of 14 amino acids. Germline V gene data show CDR1 as MGHRA and CDR2 as YSYEKL. V lost 4 bases, J lost 6 bases, and 13 bases lay in between. The CDR3 is CASSLPGAAQPQHF. The CDR3 nucleotides read TGCGCCAGCAGCCTCCCAGGGGCTGCTCAGCCCCAGCATTTT.

This clonotype appeared many times. The CDR3 loop reads CASSYLGLETYNEQFF. The CDR3 DNA sequence: TGTGCCAGCAGTTACCTAGGCCTTGAGACCTACAATGAGCAGTTCTTC. This chain connects TRBV5-6 to TRBJ2-1; D remains ambiguous. V was pared by 5 bases and J by 2 bases, with 17 bases between. The germline gives CDR1 SGHDT, CDR2 YYEEEE. The CDR3 contains 16 residues.

J is TRBJ1-6 and V is TRBV7-8, with D tentatively TRBD1 (6 bases). This CDR3 is built from 17 residues. Trimming took 4 bases from V and 0 from J, leaving 13 bases between them. CDR1 and CDR2 from the germline V gene are SGHVS and FQNEAQ. The CDR3 sequence is CASSSPYRVSYNSPLHF. CDR3 DNA: TGTGCCAGCAGCTCACCTTACAGGGTCTCCTATAATTCACCCCTCCACTTT.

The J gene is TRBJ1-2, the V gene TRBV19, with 8 bases fitting TRBD1. This CDR3 spans 15 amino acids. CDR1 is LNHDA, CDR2 SQIVND, per germline (reference sequence). Trimming removed 6 bases from V and 4 bases from J; junction bases left unmatched: 10. CDR3 in DNA: TGTGCCAGTAGCGAATTACCGACAGGGGCCTATGGCTACACCTTC. It specifies CASSELPTGAYGYTF.

The chain is built from TRBV6-5 and TRBJ1-1; no clear D. With 0 bases removed from V and 0 bases from J, the gap between germline ends came to 20 bases. This CDR3 has 19 residues. CDR1 and CDR2 (germline): MNHEY, SVGAGI. CDR3 sequence: CASSYSLAVPKALNTEAFF. The CDR3 bases are TGTGCCAGCAGTTACTCGCTGGCCGTCCCGAAGGCCTTGAACACTGAAGCTTTCTTT.

The chain employs TRBV4-3 and TRBJ2-1; D is undetermined. V lost 0 bases to trimming and J lost 2 bases, with 8 bases between them. The germline V gene has CDR1 LGHNA and CDR2 YSLEER. This CDR3 is 15 amino acids long. In DNA, the CDR3 is TGCGCCAGCAGCCAAGATCTGGGCACCTACAATGAGCAGTTCTTC. The encoded protein is CASSQDLGTYNEQFF.

The V and J genes are TRBV7-9 and TRBJ2-2; D not resolved. Germline lookup yields CDR1 SEHNR and CDR2 FQNEAQ (reference sequence). The length of the CDR3 is 15 residues. The CDR3 spells CVILGTRWNTGELFF. As DNA, the CDR3 is TGTGTCATCCTTGGCACCCGTTGGAACACCGGGGAGCTGTTTTTT.

A few counts support this clonotype. V and J are TRBV19 and TRBJ2-7; D gene unclear. Germline CDR1 LNHDA, CDR2 SQIVND (reference sequence). Trimming took off 6 bases at V and 4 bases at J, with 16 bases between the two ends. The CDR3 loop spans 14 amino acids. The DNA for the CDR3 is TGTGCCAGTAGCCCCGGGTCCAAAGGTTACGAGCAGTACTTC. Protein product: CASSPGSKGYEQYF.

This clonotype was seen a handful of times. This chain uses TRBV12-3 or TRBV12-4 with TRBJ1-4; D is uncertain. CDR3 length: 12 amino acids. Trimming pared 7 bases from V and 6 bases from J, leaving 9 bases between. Here the CDR3 reads CASTSGDEKLFF. CDR3 DNA sequence: TGTGCCAGCACCTCTGGCGATGAAAAACTGTTTTTT.

V is TRBV19 and J is TRBJ1-2, with D uncertain. The germline V gene encodes CDR1 LNHDA and CDR2 SQIVND (reference sequence). V was trimmed by 1 base and J by 0 bases, leaving 9 bases between them. CDR3 size: 15 residues. In DNA form, the CDR3 reads TGTGCCAGTAGTATAGGTCGCAAAGCTAACTATGGCTACACCTTC. Protein product: CASSIGRKANYGYTF.

The rearrangement joins TRBV10-3 to TRBJ2-4; D tentatively fits TRBD1 or TRBD2 (6 bases each). The CDR3 has 17 residues. From germline, CDR1 is ENHRY and CDR2 SYGVKD. Trimming pared 0 bases from V and 9 bases from J, leaving 21 bases between. CDR3 nucleotides: TGTGCCATCAGTGAGTCGGTCCTCCGAGGGGGGTATGCCATTCAGTACTTC. The encoded protein is CAISESVLRGGYAIQYF.